Described below is a single T cell receptor (beta chain) sequence and its context. Relative to the germline gene, one junction end is altered; a read error may explain this. This entry is derived from a study of blood T cell repertoires in COVID-19. Study at large: Whether acute or convalescent, the COVID-19 samples came from the United States, Italy and Spain. From T cells, B-cell-depleted T cells, or PBMCs came the material, which was cDNA or gDNA.

Germline V gene data show CDR1 as SSHAT and CDR2 as FNYEAQ (reference sequence). The CDR3 is 17 residues long. Per the authors' pipeline: By means of reference gene primer amplification, nucleated cell counts were estimated. Method: immunoSEQ multiplex PCR; TCRdb's copy keeps in-frame clones and lacks some. D and trimming come from the DNA, and the V and J calls and clone size come from that table. This sample yields about 210,000 clones, of which about 85% are seen a single time; approximately 0.7% belongs to the top ten. The origin of this receptor is a man aged 40-50 years with acute or convalescent COVID-19. What was sequenced was peripheral blood. This rearrangement joins TRBV7-7 to TRBJ2-5; a weak D match, TRBD1 (5 bases). Here the CDR3 reads CASSLDRWQGVPETQYF. CDR3 bases: TGTGCTAGCAGCTTAGATCGTTGGCAGGGTGTTCCGGAGACCCAGTACTTC. The variable domain in full, with the rest retrieved from reference TRBV7-7 and TRBJ2-5, is GAGVSQSPRYKVTKRGQDVTLRCDPISSHATLYWYQQALGQGPEFLTYFNYEAQPDKSGLPSDRFSAERPEGSISTLTIQRTEQRDSAMYRCASSLDRWQGVPETQYFGPGTRLLVL.